This paragraph covers one TCR beta chain sequence. This entry belongs to a study of blood T cell repertoires in COVID-19. Background on the study: Acute-phase and convalescent COVID-19 samples originated in the United States, Italy and Spain. PBMCs, B-cell-depleted T cells, or T cells provided the cDNA or gDNA that made up the material.

CDR3 length equals 18 residues. V was clipped by 1 base and J by 3 bases; unmatched bases: 8. Per the germline V gene, CDR1 is MNHNS and CDR2 is SASEGT. In the authors' workflow: By means of reference gene primer amplification, nucleated cell counts were estimated. Sequencing used immunoSEQ multiplex PCR; TCRdb keeps in-frame clones, though not all of them. That table furnishes V, J and clone size, whereas the DNA furnished D and trimming. The data hold roughly 180,000 clones, with more than 70% observed a single time. The sample comprised peripheral blood. The receptor comes from a woman older than 75 with active or convalescent COVID-19. V usage is TRBV6-1 and J usage is TRBJ1-6; 8 bases line up with TRBD1. The CDR3 reads CASSEGNRGLNYNSPLHF. CDR3 sequence (DNA): TGTGCCAGCAGTGAAGGAAACAGGGGGTTAAACTATAATTCACCCCTCCACTTT.